This TCR beta chain emerged from a study of blood T cells in healthy people across ages. This clonotype was seen only a few times. It was with a sample-barcoded 5' primer and a J-beta primer mix that a second PCR of about 6 to 11 cycles was run. TCRdb used MiXCR to reprocess the 5' RACE reads, holding one entry per CDR3 protein. The sample lists some 1.4 million distinct CDR3 sequences, 42% seen once, with 7.9% in the top ten. Sequenced: blood. The sequence was obtained from a woman in her late teens or twenties in good health.

This CDR3 reads CASSLGVAAFF. The CDR3 region has the DNA TGTGCCAGCAGTTTGGGGGTTGCAGCTTTCTTT. The rearrangement uses TRBV28 and TRBJ1-1; D possibly corresponds to TRBD1 (5 bases). The length of the CDR3 is 11 residues. Trimming removed 3 bases from V and 10 bases from J, with 9 bases in between. CDR1 and CDR2 from the germline V gene are MDHEN and SYDVKM.